Listed here is a single TCR beta chain. As yet, its antigen is unknown. One junction end disagrees with the germline gene, perhaps due to a read error. The data are from a study of early T cells in non-severe SARS-CoV-2 infection. The overall study: Chains from this unsorted whole-blood bulk RNA could not be paired.

Regarding the study as a whole: VDJdb matching favored anti-spike CD8 responses, missing private and CD4 specificities.

Unique molecular identifier tags were affixed to discrete cDNA molecules. TCRdb independently ran MiXCR on the 5' RACE reads; one entry per CDR3 protein. This sample yields fewer than 120,000 distinct CDR3 sequences, of which 10% to 15% are seen a single time; around 4.1% belongs to the top ten. There are 13 residues in the CDR3. Germline-derived CDR1 and CDR2 are LGHDT and YNNKEL (reference sequence). The TCR originated in an adult who was a healthcare worker with PCR-confirmed SARS-CoV-2 infection or an uninfected control (not recorded which). Sequencing used whole blood, obtained at baseline. The genes are TRBV3-1 and TRBJ2-1; tentative D call: TRBD2 (5 bases). The CDR3 protein is CASSQDSHNEQFF. In DNA form, the CDR3 reads TGTGCCAGCAGCCAGGACTCCCACAATGAGCAGTTCTTC.